The rows below give T cell receptor beta chains drawn from one sample of a study of CD8 T cells in ankylosing spondylitis. TCRdb fed the 5' RACE reads into MiXCR, producing one record per CDR3 protein. The sample records about 69,000 distinct CDR3 sequences, about 5% being singletons. Sequencing was carried out using blood, either unsorted or a sorted T cell fraction (not recorded which). These receptors were obtained from a male donor with ankylosing spondylitis or in good health (not recorded which). Each CDR3 is given with its conserved first and last residue.

len	v_gene	j_gene	CDR3aa
14	TRBV10-3	TRBJ1-2	CAISFNDPNYGYTF
13	TRBV5-1	TRBJ2-3	CASSLLEGDTQYF
13	TRBV28	TRBJ1-1	CASSRGLGTEAFF
16	TRBV7-7	TRBJ2-3	CASSQLGGGGTDTQYF
15	TRBV12-3/TRBV12-4	TRBJ2-7	CASSPDRGGNYEQYF
16	TRBV3-1	TRBJ2-7	CASSQGSGASPYEQYF
14	TRBV7-8	TRBJ1-6	CASSSGQGAEPLHF
16	TRBV20-1	TRBJ1-5	CSARDRGSFSNQPQHF
13	TRBV7-9	TRBJ1-2	CASSRGVNYGYTF
14	TRBV5-1	TRBJ2-1	CASSFSGTGNEQFF
13	TRBV3-1	TRBJ2-7	CASSQRMIYEQYF
14	TRBV28	TRBJ2-1	CASEIAGSYNEQFF
15	TRBV20-1	TRBJ2-1	CSARTPGPDFYEQFF
15	TRBV4-2	TRBJ1-2	CASSTHGQENYGYTF
13	TRBV27	TRBJ1-1	CASSPTANTEAFF
13	TRBV20-1	TRBJ1-5	CSASDGPNQPQHF
15	TRBV5-1	TRBJ2-7	CASSLELGFSYEQYF